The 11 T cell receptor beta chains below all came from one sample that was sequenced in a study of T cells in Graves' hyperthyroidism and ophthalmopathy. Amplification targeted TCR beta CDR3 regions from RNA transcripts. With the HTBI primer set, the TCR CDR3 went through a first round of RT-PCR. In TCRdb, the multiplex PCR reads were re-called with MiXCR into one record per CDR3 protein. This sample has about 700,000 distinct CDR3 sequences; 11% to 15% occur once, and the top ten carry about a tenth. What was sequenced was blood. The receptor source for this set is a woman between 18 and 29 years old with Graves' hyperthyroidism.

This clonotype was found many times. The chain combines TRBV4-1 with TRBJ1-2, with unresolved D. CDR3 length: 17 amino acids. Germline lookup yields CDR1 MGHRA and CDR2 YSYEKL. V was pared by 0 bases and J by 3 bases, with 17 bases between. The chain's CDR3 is CASSQDRSIRWHYGYTF. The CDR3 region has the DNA TGCGCCAGCAGCCAAGATCGGAGCATCCGCTGGCACTATGGCTACACCTTC.

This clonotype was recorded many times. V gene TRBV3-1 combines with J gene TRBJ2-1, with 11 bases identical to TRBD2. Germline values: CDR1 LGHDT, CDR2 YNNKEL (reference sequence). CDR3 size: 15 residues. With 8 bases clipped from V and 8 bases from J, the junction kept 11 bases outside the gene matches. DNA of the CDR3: TGTGCCAGCGCTCGACTAGCGGGGCCTTGGCATGAGCAGTTCTTC. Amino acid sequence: CASARLAGPWHEQFF.

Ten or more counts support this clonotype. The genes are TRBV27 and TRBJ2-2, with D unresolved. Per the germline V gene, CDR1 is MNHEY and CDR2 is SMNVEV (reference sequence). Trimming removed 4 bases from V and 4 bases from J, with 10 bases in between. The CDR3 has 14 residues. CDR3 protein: CASSSLYGTGELFF. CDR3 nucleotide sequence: TGTGCCAGCAGTTCCTTATACGGCACCGGGGAGCTGTTTTTT.

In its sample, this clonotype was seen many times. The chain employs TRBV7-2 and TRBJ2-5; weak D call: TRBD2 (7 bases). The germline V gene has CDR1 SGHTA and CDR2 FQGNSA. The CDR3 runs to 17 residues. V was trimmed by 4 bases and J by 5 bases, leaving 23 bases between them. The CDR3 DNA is TGTGCCAGCAGCTCCCTCGGGGGGCGCGAGAGGTTGGAGACCCAGTACTTC. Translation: CASSSLGGRERLETQYF. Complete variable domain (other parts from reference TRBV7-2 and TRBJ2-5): GAGVSQSPSNKVTEKGKDVELRCDPISGHTALYWYRQSLGQGLEFLIYFQGNSAPDKSGLPSDRFSAERTGGSVSTLTIQRTQQEDSAVYLCASSSLGGRERLETQYFGPGTRLLVL.

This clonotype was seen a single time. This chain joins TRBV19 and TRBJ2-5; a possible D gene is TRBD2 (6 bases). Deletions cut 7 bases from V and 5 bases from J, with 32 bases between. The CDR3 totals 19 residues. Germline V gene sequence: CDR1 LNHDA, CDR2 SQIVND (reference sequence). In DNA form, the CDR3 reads TGTGCCAGTACCCCGAAGAGGGAGGCGGGGCCCCTCCGCGGGGAGACCCAGTACTTC. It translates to CASTPKREAGPLRGETQYF.

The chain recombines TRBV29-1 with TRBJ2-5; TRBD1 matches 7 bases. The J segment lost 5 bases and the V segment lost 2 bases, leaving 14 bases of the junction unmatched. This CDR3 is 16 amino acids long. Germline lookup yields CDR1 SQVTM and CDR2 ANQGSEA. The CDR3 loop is CSVEYPGQKSRETQYF. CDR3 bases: TGCAGCGTTGAATATCCGGGACAGAAGTCCAGGGAGACCCAGTACTTC.

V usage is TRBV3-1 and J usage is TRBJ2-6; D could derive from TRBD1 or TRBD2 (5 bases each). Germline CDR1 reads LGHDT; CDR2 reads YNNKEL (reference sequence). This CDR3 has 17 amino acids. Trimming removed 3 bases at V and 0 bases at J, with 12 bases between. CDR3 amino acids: CASSQRVGRSGANVLTF. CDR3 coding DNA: TGTGCCAGCAGCCAGCGGGTGGGACGCTCTGGGGCCAACGTCCTGACTTTC.

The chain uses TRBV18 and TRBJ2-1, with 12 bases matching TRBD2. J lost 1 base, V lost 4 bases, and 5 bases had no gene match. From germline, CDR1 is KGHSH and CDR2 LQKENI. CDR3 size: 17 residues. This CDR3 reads CASSRELAGGSYNEQFF. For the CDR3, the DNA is TGTGCCAGCTCACGTGAACTAGCGGGGGGTTCCTACAATGAGCAGTTCTTC.

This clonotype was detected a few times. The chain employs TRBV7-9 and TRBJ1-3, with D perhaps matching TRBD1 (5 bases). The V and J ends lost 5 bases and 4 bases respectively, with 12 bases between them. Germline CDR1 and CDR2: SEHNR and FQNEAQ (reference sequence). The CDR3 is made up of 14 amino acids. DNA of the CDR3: TGTGCCAGCAGCGTCCGGGACGTGGGAAACACCATATATTTT. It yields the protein CASSVRDVGNTIYF.

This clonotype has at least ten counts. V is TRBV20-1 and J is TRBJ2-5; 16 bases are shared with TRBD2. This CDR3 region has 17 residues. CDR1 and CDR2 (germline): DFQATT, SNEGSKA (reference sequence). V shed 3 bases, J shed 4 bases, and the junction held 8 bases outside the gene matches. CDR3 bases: TGCAGTGCTAGCTTTGGGACTAGCGGGAGGGCCGGAGAGACCCAGTACTTC. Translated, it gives CSASFGTSGRAGETQYF.

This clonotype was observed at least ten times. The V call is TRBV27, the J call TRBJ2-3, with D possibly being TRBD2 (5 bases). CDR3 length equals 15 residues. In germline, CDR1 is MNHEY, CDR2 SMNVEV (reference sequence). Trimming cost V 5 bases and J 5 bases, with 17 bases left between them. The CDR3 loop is CASSPYVERKDTQYF. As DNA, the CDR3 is TGTGCCAGCAGTCCTTACGTGGAGCGGAAAGATACGCAGTATTTT.